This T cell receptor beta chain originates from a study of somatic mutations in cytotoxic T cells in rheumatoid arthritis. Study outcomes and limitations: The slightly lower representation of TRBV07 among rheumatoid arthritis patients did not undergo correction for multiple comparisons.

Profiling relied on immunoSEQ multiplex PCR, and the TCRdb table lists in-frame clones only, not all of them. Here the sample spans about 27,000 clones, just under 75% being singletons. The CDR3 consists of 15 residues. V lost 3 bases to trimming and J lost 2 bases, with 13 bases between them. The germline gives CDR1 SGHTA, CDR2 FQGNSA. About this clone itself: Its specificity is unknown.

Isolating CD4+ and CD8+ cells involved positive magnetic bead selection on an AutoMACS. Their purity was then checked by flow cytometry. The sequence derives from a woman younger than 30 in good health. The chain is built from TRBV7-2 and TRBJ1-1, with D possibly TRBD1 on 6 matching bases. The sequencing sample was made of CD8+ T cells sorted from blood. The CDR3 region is CASSFSGTSNTEAFF. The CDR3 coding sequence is TGTGCCAGCAGCTTTTCCGGGACATCCAACACTGAAGCTTTCTTT.